This entry lists 9 T cell receptor beta chains sequenced from one sample in a study of CXCR3-negative and CXCR3-positive naive CD8 T cells. 5' RACE with UMI labels generated the TRB cDNA libraries. TCRdb reanalyzed the 5' RACE reads and collapses them to one entry per CDR3 protein, without DNA. The repertoire table contains tens of thousands of distinct CDR3 sequences. The sequencing input was naive CXCR3- CD8+ T cells from blood. Subset specified: CD45RO-CCR7+CD27+CD95- naive CD8+ T cells lacking CXCR3 (TNR3-). These receptors came from a human donor in good health. Some clones in this sample may be carry-over from other donors' samples.

The chain employs TRBV7-9 and TRBJ2-7. The CDR3 runs 12 residues. Germline-derived CDR1 and CDR2 are SEHNR and FQNEAQ (reference sequence). The CDR3 sequence: CASSTHNYEQYF.

V is TRBV5-1 and J is TRBJ1-2. CDR1 is SGHRS, CDR2 YFSETQ, per germline. The CDR3 is 15 amino acids. CDR3 protein: CASSLAGAGPQGYTF.

V and J are TRBV4-2 and TRBJ2-3; the TRBD2 assignment by TCRdb is unverifiable without DNA. Germline CDR1 LGHNA, CDR2 YNFKEQ. The CDR3 consists of 15 residues. CDR3: CASSQERGGPDTQYF.

This chain joins TRBV5-1 and TRBJ2-7; TCRdb indicates TRBD1, and absent DNA this call remains unverified. Germline V gives CDR1 SGHRS, CDR2 YFSETQ. The CDR3 is 14 amino acids. The CDR3 spells CASSLDSPLEEQYF.

The V gene is TRBV6-2 or TRBV6-3, the J gene TRBJ2-1. The CDR3 extends over 12 amino acids. Germline V gene lookup returns CDR1 MNHEY and CDR2 SVGEGT. The CDR3 here is CASVGGYNEQFF.

V gene TRBV7-2 combines with J gene TRBJ2-1. From germline, CDR1 is SGHTA and CDR2 FQGNSA. This CDR3 is built from 14 residues. CDR3 amino acids: CASSPLITYNEQFF.

The chain is built from TRBV5-1 and TRBJ2-1; lacking DNA, the TRBD2 call made by TCRdb goes unchecked. Per germline, CDR1 SGHRS and CDR2 YFSETQ. The CDR3 sequence is 15 residues long. CDR3 region: CASSHGTSGVYEQFF.

The chain recombines TRBV4-1 with TRBJ2-5; TCRdb names TRBD1, which stays unverified in the absence of DNA. Germline CDR1 MGHRA, CDR2 YSYEKL. The CDR3 length is 17 residues. CDR3 amino acids: CASSQDRATGGRETQYF.

The chain employs TRBV5-6 and TRBJ1-5; the TCRdb call, TRBD1, lacks DNA for checking. The CDR3 extends over 15 amino acids. The germline gives CDR1 SGHDT, CDR2 YYEEEE. CDR3: CASSLGTGSYQPQHF.